This entry features one TCR beta chain sequence. The record originates from a study of blood T cell repertoires in COVID-19. Study details: The cDNA or gDNA used as material had been derived from T cells, B-cell-depleted T cells, or PBMCs.

Clones were read by immunoSEQ multiplex PCR, and TCRdb kept only the in-frame ones, dropping some. This sample has approximately 190,000 clones, with roughly 80% found just once. The CDR3 is 18 residues long. The V and J ends lost 1 base and 4 bases respectively, with 21 bases between them. The germline CDR1 and CDR2 sequences are SGHRS and YFSETQ. Sequencing was carried out using peripheral blood. The source is a woman aged 60-70 years with COVID-19, enrolled during active disease. The chain is built from TRBV5-1 and TRBJ2-1; tentative D call: TRBD2 (6 bases). CDR3 sequence reads: CASSLTFRTGVIYNEQFF. CDR3 DNA: TGCGCCAGCAGCTTGACCTTTAGGACGGGGGTCATTTACAATGAGCAGTTCTTC.